This TCR beta chain was retrieved from a study of cytomegalovirus exposure and HLA in healthy donors. Generated by immunoSEQ multiplex PCR, the TCRdb table keeps only in-frame clones and is missing some. The sample includes 150,000 to 200,000 clones, approximately 86% seen only once; the top ten take more than 5.5%. V was pared by 5 bases and J by 9 bases, with 8 bases of the junction left unmatched. CDR3 length equals 15 residues. The germline gives CDR1 SGHAT, CDR2 FQNNGV. The chain links TRBV11-2 to TRBJ2-1; TRBD2 agrees at 12 bases. This clonotype originated in a man aged 25-45 years in good health and CMV-seropositive. What was sequenced was PBMCs. DNA of the CDR3: TGTGCCAGCAGCGCCGGACTAGCGGGATTGGGTGAGCAGTTCTTC. Translation gives CASSAGLAGLGEQFF.